The 27 T cell receptor beta chains given below trace back to one sample, sequenced in a study of T-cell memory formation after mild COVID-19. TCRdb re-derived calls from the 5' RACE reads in MiXCR, one entry per CDR3 protein. The profile shows 350,000 or so distinct CDR3 sequences, over 10% of them singletons. Material for sequencing was PBMCs or a T cell subset sorted from them (not recorded which). The receptors were sampled from a man aged 18 to 30 who had mild COVID-19 (a few samples of this study predate the infection). Cell type and time point are not known.

This clonotype has more than one count but fewer than ten. This chain uses TRBV6-2 or TRBV6-3 with TRBJ2-5; 10 bases line up with TRBD2. This CDR3 contains 14 residues. Germline V gene lookup returns CDR1 MNHEY and CDR2 SVGEGT. Germline trimming cut 7 bases from V and 2 bases from J; bases unmatched to any gene: 4. The CDR3 DNA reads as TGTGCCAGCACCCTACTAGCGGGGCAAGAGACCCAGTACTTC. This gives the protein CASTLLAGQETQYF.

This clonotype has just a few counts. The chain couples TRBV2 to TRBJ1-2; no firm D call. Trimming left V 2 bases short and J 8 bases short, with 15 bases between. The germline CDR1 and CDR2 sequences are SNHLY and FYNNEI. The CDR3 has 14 amino acids. The CDR3 sequence is CASSEIGVLRGYTF. CDR3 nucleotides: TGTGCCAGCAGTGAAATCGGCGTCTTGAGGGGCTACACCTTC.

This clonotype has a count of ten or more. The chain has TRBV27 and TRBJ2-3, with 8 bases matching TRBD2. The germline V gene has CDR1 MNHEY and CDR2 SMNVEV (reference sequence). The CDR3 has 15 amino acids. J gave up 0 bases and V 7 bases, and 6 bases lay outside the gene matches. CDR3 in amino acids: CASKHGGVSTDTQYF. The CDR3, as DNA: TGTGCCAGCAAACACGGGGGGGTAAGCACAGATACGCAGTATTTT.

The chain links TRBV9 to TRBJ2-5, with 9 bases matching TRBD1. CDR3 size: 16 residues. The junction had 8 bases not matched to a gene; V was cut back by 3 bases and J by 2 bases. Germline-derived CDR1 and CDR2 are SGDLS and YYNGEE. The CDR3 DNA reads TGTGCCAGCAGCGACCCCGGGACAGGGTTTCAAGAGACCCAGTACTTC. Translating it yields CASSDPGTGFQETQYF.

This clonotype has a count of ten or more. The chain has TRBV4-2 and TRBJ2-1, with 7 bases that match TRBD2. Per the germline V gene, CDR1 is LGHNA and CDR2 is YNFKEQ. This CDR3 region has 16 residues. Trimming took 0 bases from V and 4 from J; bases not matched to a gene: 6. This chain's CDR3 is CASSQDLGGGYNEQFF. The CDR3 DNA reads TGTGCCAGCAGCCAAGATCTTGGGGGGGGATACAATGAGCAGTTCTTC.

This clonotype was counted a few times. V usage is TRBV7-9 and J usage is TRBJ2-7; D remains unclear. Deletions cut 8 bases from V and 2 bases from J, with 4 bases between. This CDR3 is built from 10 residues. Germline-derived CDR1 and CDR2 are SEHNR and FQNEAQ (reference sequence). In DNA form, the CDR3 reads TGTGCCAGCCATCCCTACGAGCAGTACTTC. Protein sequence: CASHPYEQYF. Supplemented by reference TRBV7-9 and TRBJ2-7, the full variable domain reads DTGVSQNPRHKITKRGQNVTFRCDPISEHNRLYWYRQTLGQGPEFLTYFQNEAQLEKSRLLSDRFSAERPKGSFSTLEIQRTEQGDSAMYLCASHPYEQYFGPGTRLTVT.

This clonotype was recorded a few times. The V and J genes are TRBV2 and TRBJ1-6, with no clear D. Germline V gives CDR1 SNHLY, CDR2 FYNNEI. The CDR3 contains 14 residues. The V end was cut by 2 bases, the J end by 8 bases, with 10 bases between. The CDR3 DNA reads TGTGCCAGCAGTGAAAACGGCTCCTATTCACCCCTCCACTTT. As protein: CASSENGSYSPLHF.

The chain uses TRBV7-2 and TRBJ2-5, with TRBD2 as a possible D gene (5 bases). Germline V CDR1 and CDR2: SGHTA, FQGNSA. The CDR3 runs to 13 residues. The V gene lost 1 base and the J gene lost 5 bases, with 8 bases spanning the gap. In DNA, the CDR3 is TGTGCCAGCAGCTTAGTCTGGGAGGAGACCCAGTACTTC. Amino acid sequence: CASSLVWEETQYF.

This chain connects TRBV18 to TRBJ2-7; D possibly corresponds to TRBD1 (5 bases). The germline CDR1 and CDR2 sequences are KGHSH and LQKENI. The V end was cut by 1 base, the J end by 5 bases, with 18 bases between. This CDR3 is built from 16 residues. The CDR3 DNA follows: TGTGCCAGCTCACCACAAGGGGCATCGGCCCCAAACGAGCAGTACGTC. Its protein product is CASSPQGASAPNEQYV.

The chain couples TRBV7-3 to TRBJ2-7; D is perhaps TRBD2 (5 bases). Trimming pared 2 bases from V and 4 bases from J, leaving 12 bases between. The length of the CDR3 is 14 residues. Per the germline V gene, CDR1 is SGHTA and CDR2 is FQGTGA. Written as DNA, the CDR3 is TGTGCCAGCAGCTTAGCGGGTCGGGAATACGAGCAGTACTTC. Encoded protein: CASSLAGREYEQYF.

This clonotype was observed a handful of times. The rearrangement links TRBV27 to TRBJ1-1; D gene ambiguous. The germline CDR1 and CDR2 sequences are MNHEY and SMNVEV (reference sequence). Trimming left V 3 bases short and J 4 bases short, with 12 bases between. The CDR3 runs 14 residues. As DNA, the CDR3 is TGTGCCAGCAGTTTTGGTGGGTCGGGCACTGAAGCTTTCTTT. Encoded protein: CASSFGGSGTEAFF.

The chain links TRBV12-3 or TRBV12-4 to TRBJ1-4, with D maybe TRBD1 (5 bases). Trimming left V 6 bases short and J 6 bases short, with 11 bases between. The CDR3 contains 13 residues. Here the CDR3 reads CASRQGTHEKLFF. The CDR3 DNA is TGTGCCAGCAGGCAAGGGACCCATGAAAAACTGTTTTTT.

This clonotype was counted only a few times. The rearrangement links TRBV20-1 to TRBJ2-1; D perhaps matches TRBD2 (6 bases). CDR3 size: 13 residues. The ends were cut back, 4 bases at V and 3 bases at J, with 10 bases in the middle. Germline V CDR1 and CDR2: DFQATT, SNEGSKA (reference sequence). CDR3 nucleotide sequence: TGCAGTGCTACAGCGGGTGTCTACAATGAGCAGTTCTTC. It specifies CSATAGVYNEQFF.

This clonotype appeared a few times. V and J are TRBV7-3 and TRBJ1-6, with D hard to call. The germline V and J ends were trimmed by 2 bases and 5 bases, with 4 bases remaining between them. Germline-derived CDR1 and CDR2 are SGHTA and FQGTGA. CDR3 length: 13 amino acids. This chain's CDR3 is CASSLDHNSPLHF. In DNA form, the CDR3 reads TGTGCCAGCAGCTTAGACCATAATTCACCCCTCCACTTT.

The chain has TRBV7-2 and TRBJ2-6; D might be TRBD1 or TRBD2, each matching 5 bases. V was shortened by 4 bases and J by 4 bases, with 11 bases between the two germline ends. The CDR3 loop spans 15 amino acids. Germline CDR1 reads SGHTA; CDR2 reads FQGNSA. The CDR3 region is CASSSDGTGANVLTF. CDR3 in DNA: TGTGCCAGCAGCTCGGACGGGACCGGGGCCAACGTCCTGACTTTC.

The chain couples TRBV5-8 to TRBJ2-2, with D possibly matching TRBD1 (5 bases). The CDR3 consists of 17 residues. Deletions cut 1 base from V and 1 base from J, with 14 bases between. Germline assignment: CDR1 SGHTS and CDR2 YDEGEE. CDR3 region: CASSLKIGVGNTGELFF. In DNA, the CDR3 is TGTGCCAGCAGCTTGAAGATAGGGGTCGGGAACACCGGGGAGCTGTTTTTT.

The chain couples TRBV29-1 to TRBJ2-2, with TRBD2 as a possible D gene (5 bases). The CDR3 length is 14 residues. V was clipped by 6 bases and J by 7 bases, with 18 bases between them. Germline-derived CDR1 and CDR2 are SQVTM and ANQGSEA. The CDR3 loop reads CSVSPRGLGGELFF. CDR3 nucleotides: TGCAGCGTATCCCCCCGGGGATTGGGCGGGGAGCTGTTTTTT.

V is TRBV9 and J is TRBJ1-6, with D maybe TRBD1 (5 bases). CDR1 and CDR2 (germline): SGDLS, YYNGEE. This CDR3 is built from 15 residues. Trimming took off 7 bases at V and 1 base at J, with 12 bases between the two ends. As DNA, the CDR3 is TGTGCCAGCGGAGGGGAACGGTCCTATAATTCACCCCTCCACTTT. It codes for CASGGERSYNSPLHF.

There are a few counts of this clonotype. In DNA, the CDR3 is TGTGCCAGCAGCGTAGCAGGGCTAGCGAGAGGAGAGACCCAGTACTTC. It yields the protein CASSVAGLARGETQYF. V usage is TRBV9 and J usage is TRBJ2-5; maybe TRBD2 (6 bases). Trimming took 0 bases from V and 4 from J, leaving 16 bases between them. This CDR3 is built from 16 residues. Germline CDR1 and CDR2: SGDLS and YYNGEE.

This clonotype was seen a handful of times. This chain joins TRBV7-6 and TRBJ2-5; the D gene is possibly TRBD2 (6 bases). The CDR3 is 14 residues long. CDR1 and CDR2 from the germline V gene are SGHVS and FNYEAQ. The germline V and J ends were trimmed by 5 bases and 2 bases, with 12 bases remaining between them. CDR3 sequence (DNA): TGTGCCAGCAGCCGGGACTGGGGGCAAGAGACCCAGTACTTC. Amino acids: CASSRDWGQETQYF. The full variable domain, rest sourced from reference TRBV7-6 and TRBJ2-5, is GAGVSQSPRYKVTKRGQDVALRCDPISGHVSLYWYRQALGQGPEFLTYFNYEAQQDKSGLPNDRFSAERPEGSISTLTIQRTEQRDSAMYRCASSRDWGQETQYFGPGTRLLVL.

Only a few counts were recorded for this clonotype. J is TRBJ2-2 and V is TRBV29-1; possibly TRBD1 for D (5 bases). The CDR3 covers 12 residues. Germline CDR1 and CDR2: SQVTM and ANQGSEA. Between the trimmed V and J ends, which lost 4 bases and 4 bases, there was a span of 7 bases. DNA of the CDR3: TGCAGCGTTGTGCAGGGCACCGGGGAGCTGTTTTTT. As protein: CSVVQGTGELFF.

This chain connects TRBV5-4 to TRBJ1-2; the match to TRBD1 covers 7 bases. The CDR3 sequence is 14 residues long. Trimming took 2 bases from V and 4 from J; bases not matched to a gene: 5. Germline loops: CDR1 SGHNT, CDR2 YYREEE (reference sequence). DNA for the CDR3: TGTGCCAGCAGCTTCGGGACAGTGAGCTATGGCTACACCTTC. Residues: CASSFGTVSYGYTF.

Only a few counts were recorded for this clonotype. V is TRBV7-2 and J is TRBJ2-3; 12 bases map to TRBD2. CDR1 SGHTA and CDR2 FQGNSA come from the germline V gene. The CDR3 runs 16 residues. V lost 5 bases and J lost 4; bases outside the gene matches: 7. DNA for the CDR3: TGTGCCAGCAGCCCGACTAGCGGGGGACTTGCAGATACGCAGTATTTT. It yields the protein CASSPTSGGLADTQYF.

The CDR3 bases are TGTGCCAGCAGCGCGGGCCCCGTCGCAGATACGCAGTATTTT. Its protein is CASSAGPVADTQYF. The rearrangement uses TRBV7-2 and TRBJ2-3, with D perhaps matching TRBD2 (5 bases). The CDR3 is 14 residues long. Germline loops: CDR1 SGHTA, CDR2 FQGNSA. Trimming took 5 bases from V and 4 from J, leaving 13 bases between them.

The chain combines TRBV2 with TRBJ1-1; 7 positions match TRBD1. Germline CDR1 and CDR2: SNHLY and FYNNEI. The CDR3 has 15 amino acids. The J segment lost 1 base and the V segment lost 5 bases, leaving 7 bases of the junction unmatched. In DNA, the CDR3 is TGTGCCAGCAGTCCACAGGGGCTGGAGAACACTGAAGCTTTCTTT. This codes for CASSPQGLENTEAFF.

The chain recombines TRBV18 with TRBJ1-6, with D possibly matching TRBD1 (5 bases). The CDR3 contains 17 residues. Germline CDR1 is KGHSH and CDR2 is LQKENI. The V end lost 6 bases, the J end lost 8 bases, and 23 bases lay between the germline ends. The CDR3 is CASSPPQGNRGDSPLHF. CDR3 nucleotides: TGTGCCAGCTCGCCGCCCCAGGGTAATAGGGGTGATTCACCCCTCCACTTT.

This clonotype was observed a handful of times. The DNA of the CDR3 is TGTGCCAGCAGCGGGACAACAAGCAATCAGCCCCAGCATTTT. Encoded protein: CASSGTTSNQPQHF. V is TRBV5-5 and J is TRBJ1-5; possible D gene TRBD1, 6 bases. Germline loops: CDR1 SGHKS, CDR2 YYEKEE (reference sequence). CDR3 length: 14 residues. The V gene lost 4 bases and the J gene lost 1 base, with 9 bases spanning the gap.